A selection of T cell receptor beta chains follows, all from one sample in a study of early T cells in non-severe SARS-CoV-2 infection. TCRdb independently ran MiXCR on the 5' RACE reads; one entry per CDR3 protein. The repertoire holds approximately 90,000 distinct CDR3 sequences, with approximately 10% as singletons. Sequencing used whole blood, obtained at baseline. These receptors originate from an adult who was a healthcare worker with PCR-confirmed SARS-CoV-2 infection or an uninfected control (not recorded which). Both conserved end residues are trimmed from each CDR3. Fields, in order: V gene, D gene, CDR3 protein. The D gene is left open where the match is weak.

v_call: TRBV20-1
d_call: NA
cdr3_aa: SAPGGPTAEAF

v_call: TRBV6-2/TRBV6-3
d_call: NA
cdr3_aa: ASTPRGLRETQY

v_call: TRBV20-1
d_call: TRBD1
cdr3_aa: SAADRARGSEKLF

v_call: TRBV7-2
d_call: TRBD1
cdr3_aa: ASSLALGQGQDTQY

v_call: TRBV5-1
d_call: NA
cdr3_aa: ASSLGQLTYNEQF

v_call: TRBV10-2
d_call: NA
cdr3_aa: ASSVSGSFNEQF

v_call: TRBV20-1
d_call: NA
cdr3_aa: SARDRLVVTNPQY

v_call: TRBV7-9
d_call: TRBD1
cdr3_aa: ANDRDNTEAF

v_call: TRBV24-1
d_call: TRBD1
cdr3_aa: ATSAPDRGAKETQY

v_call: TRBV29-1
d_call: NA
cdr3_aa: SAAPEASSYEQY

v_call: TRBV20-1
d_call: TRBD1
cdr3_aa: SARWDRVGTEAF

v_call: TRBV29-1
d_call: TRBD1
cdr3_aa: SVAGGVNTGELF

v_call: TRBV14
d_call: NA
cdr3_aa: ASSHGNYNSPLH

v_call: TRBV18
d_call: NA
cdr3_aa: ASSPMAGKQF

v_call: TRBV7-9
d_call: NA
cdr3_aa: ASSLENENQPQH

v_call: TRBV11-2
d_call: TRBD1
cdr3_aa: ASRGPGQGVEQY

v_call: TRBV6-5
d_call: NA
cdr3_aa: ATGSGNSPLH

v_call: TRBV11-3
d_call: NA
cdr3_aa: ASSIGRANTIY

v_call: TRBV4-1
d_call: NA
cdr3_aa: ASSQTGIEAF

v_call: TRBV13
d_call: NA
cdr3_aa: ASSPPDRMNTEAF

v_call: TRBV7-2
d_call: NA
cdr3_aa: ASSTFRGKGLDTQY

v_call: TRBV7-7
d_call: NA
cdr3_aa: ASSYGPTYEQY

v_call: TRBV4-1
d_call: NA
cdr3_aa: ASSQVTARSYNEQF

v_call: TRBV20-1
d_call: TRBD1
cdr3_aa: SARRVRGRPMEKLF

v_call: TRBV24-1
d_call: NA
cdr3_aa: ATSDPSMGTEAF

v_call: TRBV4-3
d_call: NA
cdr3_aa: ASSQEDKRTDTQY

v_call: TRBV2
d_call: NA
cdr3_aa: ASSERGSLAKNIQY

v_call: TRBV20-1
d_call: NA
cdr3_aa: SVPTPDTNYGYT

v_call: TRBV9
d_call: NA
cdr3_aa: ASSVASTPSNEQF

v_call: TRBV12-3/TRBV12-4
d_call: TRBD2
cdr3_aa: ASSPLAGASTGELF

v_call: TRBV5-4
d_call: TRBD2
cdr3_aa: AGRRAGGYEQY

v_call: TRBV29-1
d_call: NA
cdr3_aa: SVDRGSTEAF

v_call: TRBV3-1
d_call: TRBD1
cdr3_aa: ASSFRQGGTEAF

v_call: TRBV7-2
d_call: NA
cdr3_aa: ASSLGFGYTEAF

v_call: TRBV20-1
d_call: TRBD2
cdr3_aa: SASKTSELY

v_call: TRBV20-1
d_call: NA
cdr3_aa: SASPRLRTYEQY

v_call: TRBV7-9
d_call: TRBD1
cdr3_aa: ASSPGTEPYEQY

v_call: TRBV7-2
d_call: NA
cdr3_aa: ASSPDRDPSYEQY

v_call: TRBV7-2
d_call: TRBD2
cdr3_aa: ASRTSGGNTGELF

v_call: TRBV2
d_call: TRBD2
cdr3_aa: ASRGTSGLSYNEQF